This T cell receptor beta chain was identified in a study of shared clonotypes between healthy human individuals. Study-wide findings and caveats: The study drew on few donors, limiting represented genetic and exposure-history diversity.

Using immunoSEQ multiplex PCR, the repertoire was profiled, and TCRdb retains in-frame clones only, with some absent. This repertoire shows 550,000 to 750,000 clones, 92% found once; its top ten account for nearly 25%. Naive CD8 cells lacked CD45RO, underwent positive selection for CCR7 and left out terminally differentiated effector memory CD45RA+ cells. Concerning this clone itself: The antigen is unknown.

The sequence came from a man aged 30 to 45 in good health. Specimen: naive CD8+ T cells sorted from blood.

CDR3 sequence (DNA): TGTGCCATCAGTCAATTCGCCGAATATGGCTACACCTTC. It is translated as CAISQFAEYGYTF. V gene TRBV10-3 combines with J gene TRBJ1-2; D remains ambiguous. This CDR3 has 13 amino acids. Germline CDR1 ENHRY, CDR2 SYGVKD. V was shortened by 5 bases and J by 5 bases, with 12 bases between the two germline ends.